The following is a TCR beta chain sequence with its context. No antigen is known for it. This sample stems from a study of cytomegalovirus exposure and HLA in healthy donors. The study ran its PCR with 60 Vbeta and 13 Jbeta primers. Sequenced by immunoSEQ multiplex PCR; TCRdb stores in-frame clones only, minus some. This repertoire shows 150,000 to 200,000 clones, about 80% found once; its top ten account for 3.5% to 5%. General observations from the study: Fewer N-insertions than the 666-donor mean were reportedly shown by an Asian-associated ancestry cluster in a later analysis.

The sequenced sample consisted of PBMCs. This receptor was identified in a woman between 25 and 40 years old in good health and CMV-seropositive.

The CDR3 region is CAIGQFYGEQFF. Here the CDR3 DNA reads TGTGCCATCGGGCAGTTTTATGGTGAGCAGTTCTTC. The chain links TRBV10-3 to TRBJ2-1; D remains unclear. Germline values: CDR1 ENHRY, CDR2 SYGVKD. The CDR3 extends over 12 amino acids. V dropped 8 bases and J dropped 9 bases, with 14 bases sitting between them.